Given below is one T cell receptor beta chain in context. What it binds is not known. Time point in this sample: baseline, week 1 (first vaccination visit). Treatment denoted: pre-vaccination baseline after standard-of-care therapy. The record originates from a study of a mutant IDH1 vaccine in newly diagnosed glioma. The wider study: Treated patients comprised approximately 62% males and around 40% females, mean age roughly 43 years. Earlier care involved radiotherapy, temozolomide, or both, and the majority received both. Overall study findings and caveats: Pseudoprogression appeared unlinked to shifts in leading peripheral T cell clonotypes.

Here immunoSEQ multiplex PCR was the method, and the copy in TCRdb shows in-frame clones only, minus some. The sample has around 100,000 clones; roughly 87% are singletons. The CDR3 extends over 13 amino acids. The germline V and J ends were trimmed by 2 bases and 7 bases, with 6 bases remaining between them. CDR1 is SGHNT and CDR2 is YENEEA in the germline V gene. The source is a man aged 40-49 years with glioma. Some clones in this sample may be carry-over from other donors' samples. Sequencing was performed on PBMCs, taken from a glioma patient treated with radiotherapy, temozolomide or both. The chain joins TRBV11-3 to TRBJ1-6; D uncertain. The CDR3 nucleotides read TGTGCCAGCAGCTTAAGTACGAATTCACCCCTCCACTTT. Amino acids: CASSLSTNSPLHF.